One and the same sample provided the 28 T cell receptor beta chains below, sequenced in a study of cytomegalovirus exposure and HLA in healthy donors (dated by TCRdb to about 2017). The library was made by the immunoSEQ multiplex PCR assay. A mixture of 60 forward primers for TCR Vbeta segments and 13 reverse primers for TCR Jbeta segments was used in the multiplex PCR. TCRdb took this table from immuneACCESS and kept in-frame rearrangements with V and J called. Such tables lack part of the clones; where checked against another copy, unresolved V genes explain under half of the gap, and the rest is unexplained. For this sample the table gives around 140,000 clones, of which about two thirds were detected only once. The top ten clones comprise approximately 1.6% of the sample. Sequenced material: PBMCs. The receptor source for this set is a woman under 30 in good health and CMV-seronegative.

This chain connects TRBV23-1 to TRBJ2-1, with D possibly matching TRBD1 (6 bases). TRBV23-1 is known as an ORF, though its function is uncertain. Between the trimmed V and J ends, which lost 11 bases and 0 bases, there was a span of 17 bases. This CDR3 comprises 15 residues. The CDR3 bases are TGCGCCGTCTACAGGGACCCCGACTCCTACAATGAGCAGTTCTTC. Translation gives CAVYRDPDSYNEQFF.

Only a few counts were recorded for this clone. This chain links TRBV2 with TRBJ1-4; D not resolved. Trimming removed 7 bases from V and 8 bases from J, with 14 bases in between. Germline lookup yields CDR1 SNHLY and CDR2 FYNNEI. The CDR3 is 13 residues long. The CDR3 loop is CASIGRVGEKLFF. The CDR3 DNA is TGTGCCAGCATTGGGAGGGTAGGGGAAAAACTGTTTTTT.

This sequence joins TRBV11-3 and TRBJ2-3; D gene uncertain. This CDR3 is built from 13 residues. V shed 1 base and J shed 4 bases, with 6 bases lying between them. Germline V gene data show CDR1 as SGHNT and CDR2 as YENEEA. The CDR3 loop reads CASSLGVADTQYF. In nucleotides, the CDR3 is TGTGCCAGCAGCTTAGGAGTGGCAGATACGCAGTATTTT.

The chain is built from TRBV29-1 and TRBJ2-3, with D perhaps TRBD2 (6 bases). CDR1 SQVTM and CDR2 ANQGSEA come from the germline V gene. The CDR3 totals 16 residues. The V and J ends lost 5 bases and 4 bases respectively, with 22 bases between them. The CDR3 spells CSVLGGRWEQSDTQYF. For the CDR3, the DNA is TGCAGCGTTTTGGGGGGTCGATGGGAGCAATCAGATACGCAGTATTTT.

The DNA of the CDR3 is TGCGCCAGCAGCTTGGGCAGGTCCTACGAGCAGTACTTC. It yields the protein CASSLGRSYEQYF. This chain joins TRBV5-1 and TRBJ2-7; D uncertain. V lost 0 bases, J lost 1 base, and 5 bases lay in between. CDR3 size: 13 residues. Germline CDR1 is SGHRS and CDR2 is YFSETQ.

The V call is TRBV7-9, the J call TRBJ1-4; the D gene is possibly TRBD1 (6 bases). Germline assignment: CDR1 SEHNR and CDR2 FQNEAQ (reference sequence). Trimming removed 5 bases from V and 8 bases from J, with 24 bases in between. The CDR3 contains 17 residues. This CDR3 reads CASSASEGEGLGEKLFF. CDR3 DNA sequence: TGTGCCAGCAGCGCGAGCGAGGGGGAGGGGCTCGGGGAAAAACTGTTTTTT.

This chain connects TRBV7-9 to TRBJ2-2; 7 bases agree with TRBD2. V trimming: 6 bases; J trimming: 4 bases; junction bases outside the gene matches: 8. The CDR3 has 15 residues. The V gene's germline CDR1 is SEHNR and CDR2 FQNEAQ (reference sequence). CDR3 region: CASRSTGGSTGELFF. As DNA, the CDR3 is TGTGCCAGCAGGTCCACGGGGGGTAGCACCGGGGAGCTGTTTTTT.

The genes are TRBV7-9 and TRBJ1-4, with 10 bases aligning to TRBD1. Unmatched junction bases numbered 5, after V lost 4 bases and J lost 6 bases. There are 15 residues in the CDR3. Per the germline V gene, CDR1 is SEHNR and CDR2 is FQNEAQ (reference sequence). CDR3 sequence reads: CASSSRQGAYEKLFF. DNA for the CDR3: TGTGCCAGCAGCTCGAGACAGGGGGCGTATGAAAAACTGTTTTTT.

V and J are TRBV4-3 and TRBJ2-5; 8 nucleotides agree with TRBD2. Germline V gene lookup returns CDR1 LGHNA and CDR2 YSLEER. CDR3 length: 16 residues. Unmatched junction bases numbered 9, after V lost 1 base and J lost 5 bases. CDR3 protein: CASSQGRSGLGETQYF. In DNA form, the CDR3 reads TGCGCCAGCAGCCAAGGGAGGTCGGGACTAGGCGAGACCCAGTACTTC.

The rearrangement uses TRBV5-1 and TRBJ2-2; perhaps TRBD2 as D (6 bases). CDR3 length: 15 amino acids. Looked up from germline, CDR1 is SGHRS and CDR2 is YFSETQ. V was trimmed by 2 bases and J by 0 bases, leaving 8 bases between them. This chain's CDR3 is CASSFSGANTGELFF. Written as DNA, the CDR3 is TGCGCCAGCAGCTTTAGCGGCGCGAACACCGGGGAGCTGTTTTTT. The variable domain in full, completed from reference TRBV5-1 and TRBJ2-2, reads KAGVTQTPRYLIKTRGQQVTLSCSPISGHRSVSWYQQTPGQGLQFLFEYFSETQRNKGNFPGRFSGRQFSNSRSEMNVSTLELGDSALYLCASSFSGANTGELFFGEGSRLTVL.

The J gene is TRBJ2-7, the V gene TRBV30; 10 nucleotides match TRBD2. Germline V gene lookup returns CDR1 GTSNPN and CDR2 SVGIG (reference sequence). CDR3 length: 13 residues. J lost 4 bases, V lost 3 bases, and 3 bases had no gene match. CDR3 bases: TGTGCCTGGAGAAGAGCGGGAGGGTACGAGCAGTACGTC. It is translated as CAWRRAGGYEQYV.

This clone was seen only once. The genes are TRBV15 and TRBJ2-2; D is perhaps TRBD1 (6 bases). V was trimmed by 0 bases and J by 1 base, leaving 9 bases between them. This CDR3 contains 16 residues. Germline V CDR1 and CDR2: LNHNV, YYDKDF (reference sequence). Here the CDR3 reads CATSRDRGRNTGELFF. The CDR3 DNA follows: TGTGCCACCAGCAGAGATAGGGGGAGGAACACCGGGGAGCTGTTTTTT. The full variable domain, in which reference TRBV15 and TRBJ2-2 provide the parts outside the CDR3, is DAMVIQNPRYQVTQFGKPVTLSCSQTLNHNVMYWYQQKSSQAPKLLFHYYDKDFNNEADTPDNFQSRRPNTSFCFLDIRSPGLGDTAMYLCATSRDRGRNTGELFFGEGSRLTVL.

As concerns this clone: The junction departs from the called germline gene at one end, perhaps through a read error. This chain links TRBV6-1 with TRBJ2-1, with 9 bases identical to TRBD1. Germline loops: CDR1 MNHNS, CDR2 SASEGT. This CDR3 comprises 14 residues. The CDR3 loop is CASSPPGQGMTRIF. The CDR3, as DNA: TGTGCCAGCAGTCCACCGGGACAGGGTATGACTAGGATCTTC.

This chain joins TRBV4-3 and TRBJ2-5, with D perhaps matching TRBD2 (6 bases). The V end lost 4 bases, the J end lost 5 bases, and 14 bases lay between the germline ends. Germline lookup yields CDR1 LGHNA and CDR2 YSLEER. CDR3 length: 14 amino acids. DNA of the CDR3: TGCGCCAGCAGCCTCCGACTAGTAGGCGAGACCCAGTACTTC. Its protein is CASSLRLVGETQYF.

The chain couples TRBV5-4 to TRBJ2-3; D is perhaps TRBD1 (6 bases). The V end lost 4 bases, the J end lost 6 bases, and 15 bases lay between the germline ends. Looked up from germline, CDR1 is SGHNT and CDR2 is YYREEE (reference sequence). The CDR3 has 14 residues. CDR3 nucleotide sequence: TGTGCCAGCAGCCCCGACAGGCGGAGGGATACGCAGTATTTT. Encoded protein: CASSPDRRRDTQYF.

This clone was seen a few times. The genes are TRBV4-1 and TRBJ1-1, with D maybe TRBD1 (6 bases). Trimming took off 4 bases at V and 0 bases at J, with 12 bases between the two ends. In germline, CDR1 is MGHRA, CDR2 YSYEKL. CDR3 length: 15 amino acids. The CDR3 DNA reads TGCGCCAGCAGCCGAGGACAGAACATGAACACTGAAGCTTTCTTT. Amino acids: CASSRGQNMNTEAFF.

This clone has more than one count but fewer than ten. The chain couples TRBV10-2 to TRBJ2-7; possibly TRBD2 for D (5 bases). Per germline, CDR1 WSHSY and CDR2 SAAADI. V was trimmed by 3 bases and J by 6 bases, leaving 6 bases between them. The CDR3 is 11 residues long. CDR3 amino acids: CASSDGVEQYV. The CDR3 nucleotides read TGCGCCAGCAGTGACGGGGTCGAGCAGTACGTC.

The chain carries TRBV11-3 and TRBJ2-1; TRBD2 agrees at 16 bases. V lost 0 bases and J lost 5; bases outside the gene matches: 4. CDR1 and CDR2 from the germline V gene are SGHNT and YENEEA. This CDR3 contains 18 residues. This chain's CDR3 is CASSLEGLAGGPHNEQFF. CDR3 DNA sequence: TGTGCCAGCAGCTTAGAGGGACTAGCGGGAGGGCCGCACAATGAGCAGTTCTTC.

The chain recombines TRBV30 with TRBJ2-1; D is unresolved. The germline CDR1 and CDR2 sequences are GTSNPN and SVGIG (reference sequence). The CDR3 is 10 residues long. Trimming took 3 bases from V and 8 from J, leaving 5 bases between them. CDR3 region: CAWRNYEQFF. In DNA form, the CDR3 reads TGTGCCTGGAGAAACTATGAGCAGTTCTTC.

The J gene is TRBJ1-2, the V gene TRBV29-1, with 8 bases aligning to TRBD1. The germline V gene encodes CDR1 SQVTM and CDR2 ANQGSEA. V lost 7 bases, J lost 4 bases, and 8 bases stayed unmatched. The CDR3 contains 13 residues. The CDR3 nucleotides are TGCAGCGCTGGACAGGGTAAAGGCTATGGCTACACCTTC. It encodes CSAGQGKGYGYTF.

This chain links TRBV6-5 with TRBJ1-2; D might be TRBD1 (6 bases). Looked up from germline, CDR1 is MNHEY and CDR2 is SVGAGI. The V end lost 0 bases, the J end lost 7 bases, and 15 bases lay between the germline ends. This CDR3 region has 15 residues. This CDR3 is CASSYSGAREGGYTF. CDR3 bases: TGTGCCAGCAGTTACTCGGGGGCCCGGGAGGGTGGCTACACCTTC.

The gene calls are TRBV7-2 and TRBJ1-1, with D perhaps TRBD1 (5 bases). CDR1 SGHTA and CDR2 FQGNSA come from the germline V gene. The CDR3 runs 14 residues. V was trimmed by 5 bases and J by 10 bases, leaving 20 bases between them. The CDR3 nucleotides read TGTGCCAGCAGCATTCCAGGGTATGGTCTCGGAGCTTTCTTT. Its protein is CASSIPGYGLGAFF.

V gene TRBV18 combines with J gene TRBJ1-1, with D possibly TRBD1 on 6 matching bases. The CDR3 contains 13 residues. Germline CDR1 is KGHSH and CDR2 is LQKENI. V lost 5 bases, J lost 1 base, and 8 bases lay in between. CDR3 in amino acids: CASSGGQNTEAFF. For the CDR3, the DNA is TGTGCCAGCTCAGGGGGCCAGAACACTGAAGCTTTCTTT.

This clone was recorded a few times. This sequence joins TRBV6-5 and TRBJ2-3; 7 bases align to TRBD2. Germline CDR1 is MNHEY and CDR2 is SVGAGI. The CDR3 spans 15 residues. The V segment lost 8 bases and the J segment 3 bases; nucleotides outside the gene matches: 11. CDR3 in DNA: TGTGCCAGCGGACTAGGCGGACGGAGAACAGATACGCAGTATTTT. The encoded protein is CASGLGGRRTDTQYF.

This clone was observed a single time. The CDR3 sequence: CASMRFTDTQYF. The CDR3 DNA reads as TGTGCCAGCATGCGGTTTACAGATACGCAGTATTTT. V is TRBV6-1 and J is TRBJ2-3, with D hard to call. Germline V lookup: CDR1 MNHNS, CDR2 SASEGT. This CDR3 comprises 12 residues. Trimming stripped 7 bases from V and 3 bases from J, with 8 bases between.

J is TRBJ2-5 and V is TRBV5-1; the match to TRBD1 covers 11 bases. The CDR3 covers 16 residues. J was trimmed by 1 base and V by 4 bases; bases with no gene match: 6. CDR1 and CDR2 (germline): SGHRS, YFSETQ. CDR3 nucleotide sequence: TGCGCCAGCAGCCGAGGGGACAGGGGGGCCCAAGAGACCCAGTACTTC. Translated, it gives CASSRGDRGAQETQYF.

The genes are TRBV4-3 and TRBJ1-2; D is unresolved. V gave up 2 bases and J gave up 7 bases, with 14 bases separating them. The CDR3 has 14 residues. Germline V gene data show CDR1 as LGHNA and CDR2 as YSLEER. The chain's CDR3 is CASSQFPNGVGYTF. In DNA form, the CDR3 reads TGCGCCAGCAGCCAATTCCCGAACGGGGTTGGCTACACCTTC.

The CDR3 DNA reads TGTGCCAGCAGCTTAGCCGTTATGAACACTGAAGCTTTCTTT. It specifies CASSLAVMNTEAFF. The chain employs TRBV11-3 and TRBJ1-1, with unresolved D. Per the germline V gene, CDR1 is SGHNT and CDR2 is YENEEA. The V gene lost 1 base and the J gene lost 0 bases, with 6 bases spanning the gap. There are 14 residues in the CDR3.